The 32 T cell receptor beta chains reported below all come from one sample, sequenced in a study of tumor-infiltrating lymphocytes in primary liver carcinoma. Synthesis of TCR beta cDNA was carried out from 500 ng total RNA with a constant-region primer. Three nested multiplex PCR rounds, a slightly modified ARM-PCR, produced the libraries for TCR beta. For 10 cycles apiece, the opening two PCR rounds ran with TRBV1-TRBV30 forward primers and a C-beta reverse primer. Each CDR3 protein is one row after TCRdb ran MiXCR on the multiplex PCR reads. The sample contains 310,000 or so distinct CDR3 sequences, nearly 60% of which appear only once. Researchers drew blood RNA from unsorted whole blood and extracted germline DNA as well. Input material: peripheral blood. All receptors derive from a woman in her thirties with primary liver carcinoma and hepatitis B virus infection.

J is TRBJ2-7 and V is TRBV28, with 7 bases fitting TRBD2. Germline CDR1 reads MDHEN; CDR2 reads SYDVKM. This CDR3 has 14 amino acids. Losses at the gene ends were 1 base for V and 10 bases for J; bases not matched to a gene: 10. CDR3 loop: CASSLLGGRGEQYF. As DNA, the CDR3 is TGTGCCAGCAGTTTATTAGGCGGGAGAGGCGAACAGTACTTC.

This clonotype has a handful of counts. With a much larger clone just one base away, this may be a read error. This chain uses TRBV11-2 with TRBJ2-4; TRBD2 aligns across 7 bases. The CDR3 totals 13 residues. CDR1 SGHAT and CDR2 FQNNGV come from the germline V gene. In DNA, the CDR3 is TGTGCCAGCAGCCCCTGGGGGGGAAACACTCAGTACTTC. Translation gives CASSPWGGNTQYF.

The CDR3 DNA is TGCGCCAGCAGCCAAGACTATATAGGGGGCGCAGATACGCAGTATTTT. Translated, it gives CASSQDYIGGADTQYF. This chain connects TRBV4-3 to TRBJ2-3; 7 bases line up with TRBD1. With 0 bases clipped from V and 4 bases from J, the junction kept 7 bases outside the gene matches. The V gene's germline CDR1 is LGHNA and CDR2 YSLEER. The CDR3 totals 16 residues.

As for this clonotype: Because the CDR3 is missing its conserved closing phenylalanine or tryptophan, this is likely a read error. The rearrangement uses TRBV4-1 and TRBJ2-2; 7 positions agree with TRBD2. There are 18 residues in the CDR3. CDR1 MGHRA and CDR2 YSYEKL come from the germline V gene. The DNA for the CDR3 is TGTGCCAGCAGCCAAGATCGTGGCATTCAGCGGGATCCCGGGGAGCTGTTTTGT. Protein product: CASSQDRGIQRDPGELFC.

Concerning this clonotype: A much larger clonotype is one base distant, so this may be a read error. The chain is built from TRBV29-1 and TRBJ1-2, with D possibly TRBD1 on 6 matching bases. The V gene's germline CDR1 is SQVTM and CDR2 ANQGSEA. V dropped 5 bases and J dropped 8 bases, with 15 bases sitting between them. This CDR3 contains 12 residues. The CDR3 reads CSVPMGARGYTF. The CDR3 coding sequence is TGCAGCGTTCCGATGGGGGCTCGGGGCTACACCTTC. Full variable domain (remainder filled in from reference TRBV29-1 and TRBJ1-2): SAVISQKPSRDICQRGTSLTIQCQVDSQVTMMFWYRQQPGQSLTLIATANQGSEATYESGFVIDKFPISRPNLTFSTLTVSNMSPEDSSIYLCSVPMGARGYTFGSGTRLTVV.

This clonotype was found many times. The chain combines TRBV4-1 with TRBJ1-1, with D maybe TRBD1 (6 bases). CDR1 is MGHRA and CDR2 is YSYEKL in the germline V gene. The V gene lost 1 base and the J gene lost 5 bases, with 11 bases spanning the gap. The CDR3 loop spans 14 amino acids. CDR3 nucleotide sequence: TGCGCCAGCAGCCAAGTGAGGGGGGGGACTGAAGCTTTCTTT. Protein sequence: CASSQVRGGTEAFF.

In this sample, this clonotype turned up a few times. The CDR3 region has the DNA TGTGCCAGCACTTCTACAGCGACAACCTACGAGCAGTACTTC. Protein: CASTSTATTYEQYF. This rearrangement joins TRBV12-3 or TRBV12-4 to TRBJ2-7; no definite D call. The CDR3 runs 14 residues. The ends were cut back, 7 bases at V and 2 bases at J, with 15 bases in the middle.

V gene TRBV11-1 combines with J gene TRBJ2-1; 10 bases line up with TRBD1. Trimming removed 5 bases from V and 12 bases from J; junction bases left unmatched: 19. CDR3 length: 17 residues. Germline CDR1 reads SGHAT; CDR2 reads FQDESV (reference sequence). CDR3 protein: CASSHKRTGGAGSLQFF. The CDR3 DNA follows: TGTGCCAGCAGCCATAAAAGGACAGGGGGAGCTGGTTCTCTGCAGTTCTTC. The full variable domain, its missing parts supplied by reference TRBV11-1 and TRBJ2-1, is EAEVAQSPRYKITEKSQAVAFWCDPISGHATLYWYRQILGQGPELLVQFQDESVVDDSQLPKDRFSAERLKGVDSTLKIQPAELGDSAMYLCASSHKRTGGAGSLQFFGPGTRLTVL.

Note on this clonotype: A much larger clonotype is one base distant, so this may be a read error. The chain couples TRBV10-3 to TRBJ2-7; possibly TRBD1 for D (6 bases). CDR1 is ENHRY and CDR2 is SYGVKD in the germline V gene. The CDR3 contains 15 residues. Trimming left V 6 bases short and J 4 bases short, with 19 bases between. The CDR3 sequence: CAIREQGWSFYEQYF. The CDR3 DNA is TGTGCCATCAGAGAACAGGGTTGGAGTTTTTACGAGCAGTACTTC.

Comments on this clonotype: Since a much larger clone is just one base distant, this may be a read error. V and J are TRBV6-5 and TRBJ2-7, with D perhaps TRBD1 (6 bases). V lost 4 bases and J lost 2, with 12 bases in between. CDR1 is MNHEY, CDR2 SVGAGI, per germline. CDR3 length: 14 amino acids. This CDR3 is CASSSGVNAYEQYF. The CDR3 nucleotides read TGTGCCAGCAGTTCAGGGGTGAACGCCTACGAGCAGTACTTC.

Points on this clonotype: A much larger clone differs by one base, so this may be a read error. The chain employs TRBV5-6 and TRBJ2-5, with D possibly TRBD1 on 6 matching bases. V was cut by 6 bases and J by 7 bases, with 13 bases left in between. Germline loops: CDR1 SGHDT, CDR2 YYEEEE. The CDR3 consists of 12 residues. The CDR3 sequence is CASTSGVGTQYF. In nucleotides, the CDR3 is TGTGCCAGCACCTCAGGGGTCGGGACCCAGTACTTC.

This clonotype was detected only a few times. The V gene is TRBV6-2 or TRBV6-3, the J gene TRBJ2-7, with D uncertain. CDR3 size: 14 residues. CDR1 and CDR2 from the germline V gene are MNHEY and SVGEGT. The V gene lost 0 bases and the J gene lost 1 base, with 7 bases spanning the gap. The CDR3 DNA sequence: TGTGCCAGCAGTTACTCGAACACATCCTACGAGCAGTACTTC. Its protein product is CASSYSNTSYEQYF.

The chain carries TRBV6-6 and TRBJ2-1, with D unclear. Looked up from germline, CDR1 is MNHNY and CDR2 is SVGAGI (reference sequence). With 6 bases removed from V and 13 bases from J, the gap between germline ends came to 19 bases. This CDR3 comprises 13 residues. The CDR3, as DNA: TGTGCCAGCAGCGTCGGGTCCCGCTACGAACAGTTCTTC. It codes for CASSVGSRYEQFF.

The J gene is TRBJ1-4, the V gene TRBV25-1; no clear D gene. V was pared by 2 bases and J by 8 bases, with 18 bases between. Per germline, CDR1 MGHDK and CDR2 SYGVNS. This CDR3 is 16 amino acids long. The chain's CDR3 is CASSEGVEGMWEKLFF. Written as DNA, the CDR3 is TGTGCCAGCAGTGAAGGGGTCGAGGGTATGTGGGAAAAACTGTTTTTT.

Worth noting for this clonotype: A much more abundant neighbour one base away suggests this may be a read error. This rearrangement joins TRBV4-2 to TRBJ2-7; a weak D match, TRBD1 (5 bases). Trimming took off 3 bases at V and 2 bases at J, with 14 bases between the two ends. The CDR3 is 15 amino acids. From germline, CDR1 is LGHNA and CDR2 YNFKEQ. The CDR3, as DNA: TGTGCCAGCAGCCAGAGCCTAGTGACAGCCTACGAGCAGTACTTC. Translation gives CASSQSLVTAYEQYF.

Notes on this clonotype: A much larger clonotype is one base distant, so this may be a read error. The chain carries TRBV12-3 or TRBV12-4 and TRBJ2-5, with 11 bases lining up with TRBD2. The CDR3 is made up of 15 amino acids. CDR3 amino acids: CASSGRGGPEETQNF. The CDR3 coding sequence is TGTGCCAGTAGCGGGAGGGGAGGCCCGGAAGAGACCCAGAACTTC.

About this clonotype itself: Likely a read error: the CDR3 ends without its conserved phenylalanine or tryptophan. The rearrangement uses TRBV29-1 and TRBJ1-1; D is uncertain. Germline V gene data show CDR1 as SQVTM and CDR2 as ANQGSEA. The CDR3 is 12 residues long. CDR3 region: CGARDLNTEAFS. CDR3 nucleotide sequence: TGCGGCGCTCGAGATTTGAACACTGAAGCTTTCTCT.

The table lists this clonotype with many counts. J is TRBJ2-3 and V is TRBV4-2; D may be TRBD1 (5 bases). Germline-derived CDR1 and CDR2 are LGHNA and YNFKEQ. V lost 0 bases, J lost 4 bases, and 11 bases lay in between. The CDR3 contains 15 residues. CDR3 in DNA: TGTGCCAGCAGCCAAGAGATGGAAGGGGCAGATACGCAGTATTTT. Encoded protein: CASSQEMEGADTQYF.

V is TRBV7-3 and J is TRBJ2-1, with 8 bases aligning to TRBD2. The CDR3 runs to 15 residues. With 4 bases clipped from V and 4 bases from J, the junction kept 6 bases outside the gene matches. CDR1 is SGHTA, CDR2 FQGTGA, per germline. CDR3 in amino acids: CASSSSGRRYNEQFF. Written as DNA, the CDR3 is TGTGCCAGCAGCTCAAGCGGGAGAAGGTACAATGAGCAGTTCTTC. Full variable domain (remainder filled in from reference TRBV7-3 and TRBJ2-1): GAGVSQTPSNKVTEKGKYVELRCDPISGHTALYWYRQSLGQGPEFLIYFQGTGAADDSGLPNDRFFAVRPEGSVSTLKIQRTERGDSAVYLCASSSSGRRYNEQFFGPGTRLTVL.

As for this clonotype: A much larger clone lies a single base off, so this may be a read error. CDR3 nucleotide sequence: TGTGCCAGCAGCCAAATCTCCTCTGGTCTAGGCTACGAGCAGTACTTC. Its protein product is CASSQISSGLGYEQYF. This sequence joins TRBV4-2 and TRBJ2-7; no firm D call. V was trimmed by 2 bases and J by 3 bases, leaving 17 bases between them. CDR1 and CDR2 (germline): LGHNA, YNFKEQ. The CDR3 sequence is 16 residues long.

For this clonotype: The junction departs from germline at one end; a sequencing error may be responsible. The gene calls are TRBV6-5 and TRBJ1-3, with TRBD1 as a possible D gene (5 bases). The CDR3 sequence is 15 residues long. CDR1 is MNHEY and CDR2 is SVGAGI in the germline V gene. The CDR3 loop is CASSYSRGSGYTIYF. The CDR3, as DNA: TGTGCCAGCAGTTACTCGAGGGGCTCTGGATACACCATATATTTT.

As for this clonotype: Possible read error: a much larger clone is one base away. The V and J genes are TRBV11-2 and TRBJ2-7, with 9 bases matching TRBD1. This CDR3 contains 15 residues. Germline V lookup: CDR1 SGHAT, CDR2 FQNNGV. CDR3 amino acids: CANSLRWTGENEQYF. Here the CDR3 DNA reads TGTGCCAACAGCTTACGATGGACAGGGGAAAACGAGCAGTACTTC.

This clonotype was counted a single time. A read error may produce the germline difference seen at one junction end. The CDR3 reads CASSQGTLVRTMVYSEQFF. DNA of the CDR3: TGTGCCAGCAGCCAGGGGACTTTGGTAAGGACTATGGTTTACAGTGAGCAGTTCTTC. The rearrangement links TRBV4-2 to TRBJ2-1; D is possibly TRBD2 (6 bases). This CDR3 region has 19 residues. The germline CDR1 and CDR2 sequences are LGHNA and YNFKEQ.

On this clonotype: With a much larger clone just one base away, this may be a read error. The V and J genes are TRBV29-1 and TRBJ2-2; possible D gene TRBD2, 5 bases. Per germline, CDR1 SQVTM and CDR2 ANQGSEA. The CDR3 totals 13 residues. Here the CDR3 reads CSVSQTNTGELVF. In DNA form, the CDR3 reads TGCAGCGTTTCGCAAACGAACACCGGGGAGCTGGTTTTT.

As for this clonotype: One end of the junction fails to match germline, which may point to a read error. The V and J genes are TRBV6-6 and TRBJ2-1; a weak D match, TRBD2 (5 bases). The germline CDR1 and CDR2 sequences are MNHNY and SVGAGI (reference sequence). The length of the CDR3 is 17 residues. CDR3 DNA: TGTGCCAGCAGACCACACCTCACTAGTATCTCCTACAGTGAGCAGTTCTTC. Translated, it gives CASRPHLTSISYSEQFF.

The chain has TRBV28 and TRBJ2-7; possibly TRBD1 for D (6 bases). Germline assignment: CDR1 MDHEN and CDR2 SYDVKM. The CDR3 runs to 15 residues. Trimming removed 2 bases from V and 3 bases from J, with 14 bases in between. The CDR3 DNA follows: TGTGCCAGCAGTTTACCCCGGGACACACTCTACGAGCAGTACTTC. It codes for CASSLPRDTLYEQYF.

The CDR3 here is CASSQPEVGSTDTQYF. The DNA of the CDR3 is TGTGCCAGCAGCCAGCCGGAGGTGGGAAGCACAGATACGCAGTATTTT. This chain uses TRBV4-2 with TRBJ2-3, with D tentatively TRBD2 (5 bases). The CDR3 extends over 16 amino acids. Germline V gene data show CDR1 as LGHNA and CDR2 as YNFKEQ. With 3 bases removed from V and 0 bases from J, the gap between germline ends came to 13 bases.

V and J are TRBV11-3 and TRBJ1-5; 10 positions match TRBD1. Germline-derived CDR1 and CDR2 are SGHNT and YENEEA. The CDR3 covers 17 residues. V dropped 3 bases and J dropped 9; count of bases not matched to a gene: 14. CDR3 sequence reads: CASSLGQGRQLVRPQHF. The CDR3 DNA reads TGTGCCAGCAGCTTGGGACAGGGGAGGCAGTTAGTCCGGCCCCAGCATTTT.

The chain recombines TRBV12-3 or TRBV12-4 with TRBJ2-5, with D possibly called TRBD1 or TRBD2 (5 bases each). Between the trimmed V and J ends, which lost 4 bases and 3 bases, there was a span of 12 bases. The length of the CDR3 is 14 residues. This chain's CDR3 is CASSYHGGKETQYF. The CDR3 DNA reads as TGTGCCAGCAGTTACCATGGGGGAAAAGAGACCCAGTACTTC.

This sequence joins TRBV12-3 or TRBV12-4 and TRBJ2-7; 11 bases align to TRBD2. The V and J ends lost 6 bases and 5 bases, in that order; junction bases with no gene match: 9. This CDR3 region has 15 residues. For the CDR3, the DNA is TGTGCCAGCAGCCCCCTAACTAGCGGGAGACACGAGCAGTACTTC. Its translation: CASSPLTSGRHEQYF.

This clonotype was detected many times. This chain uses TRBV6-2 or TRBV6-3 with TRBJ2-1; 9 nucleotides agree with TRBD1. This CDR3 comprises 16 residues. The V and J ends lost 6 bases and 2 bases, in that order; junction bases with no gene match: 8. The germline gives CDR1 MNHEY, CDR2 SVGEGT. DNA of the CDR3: TGTGCCAGCAGCCTAGCCGGGACAGGGCCCTACAATGAGCAGTTCTTC. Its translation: CASSLAGTGPYNEQFF.

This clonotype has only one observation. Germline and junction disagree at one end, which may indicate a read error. The CDR3: CASSLTGTSYIGKLLF. CDR3 coding DNA: TGTGCCAGCAGCTTAACCGGGACTAGTTACATCGGGAAGCTGCTTTTT. J is TRBJ2-2 and V is TRBV11-2, with TRBD2 matching over 8 bases. The CDR3 covers 16 residues. CDR1 is SGHAT, CDR2 FQNNGV, per germline.